The 20 T cell receptor beta chains in this list originate from one sample, sequenced in a study of T cells in Graves' hyperthyroidism and ophthalmopathy. Regions amplified from RNA transcripts were the TCR beta CDR3 regions. The TCR CDR3 first-round RT-PCR relied on the HTBI primer set. TCRdb re-called the multiplex PCR reads through MiXCR, storing one row per CDR3 protein. This sample has more than 550,000 distinct CDR3 sequences, with around 16% found just once. Sequenced material: blood. All receptors come from a man in his fifties with Graves' hyperthyroidism.

Ten or more counts support this clonotype. The chain has TRBV28 and TRBJ2-7; D not resolved. CDR1 and CDR2 (germline): MDHEN, SYDVKM. The V end was cut by 2 bases, the J end by 4 bases, with 9 bases between. The CDR3 runs to 13 residues. In nucleotides, the CDR3 is TGTGCCAGCAGTTTACGGGTGCCGTACGAGCAGTACTTC. This encodes CASSLRVPYEQYF. Together with reference TRBV28 and TRBJ2-7, the CDR3 gives the full variable domain: DVKVTQSSRYLVKRTGEKVFLECVQDMDHENMFWYRQDPGLGLRLIYFSYDVKMKEKGDIPEGYSVSREKKERFSLILESASTNQTSMYLCASSLRVPYEQYFGPGTRLTVT.

This clonotype has a single count. The chain is built from TRBV12-3 or TRBV12-4 and TRBJ1-1, with 9 bases fitting TRBD1. The CDR3 extends over 14 amino acids. J lost 2 bases, V lost 5 bases, and 3 bases had no gene match. CDR3 in DNA: TGTGCCAGCAGTGGACAGGGGCTCAACACTGAAGCTTTCTTT. Protein product: CASSGQGLNTEAFF.

In this sample, this clonotype turned up a few times. The chain links TRBV19 to TRBJ2-2; D remains ambiguous. Trimming pared 5 bases from V and 6 bases from J, leaving 10 bases between. The CDR3 has 13 amino acids. Germline V lookup: CDR1 LNHDA, CDR2 SQIVND (reference sequence). The CDR3 nucleotides are TGTGCCAGTAGTCCTGCCATCTCCGGGGAGCTGTTTTTT. It is translated as CASSPAISGELFF.

This clonotype has ten or more counts. This rearrangement joins TRBV11-2 to TRBJ2-2; D is uncertain. Germline V gene sequence: CDR1 SGHAT, CDR2 FQNNGV. The CDR3 loop spans 11 amino acids. V lost 1 base, J lost 7 bases, and 1 base lay in between. As DNA, the CDR3 is TGTGCCAGCAGCTTAGTCGGGGAGCTGTTTTTT. As protein: CASSLVGELFF. The whole variable domain, remainder taken from reference TRBV11-2 and TRBJ2-2, is EAGVAQSPRYKIIEKRQSVAFWCNPISGHATLYWYQQILGQGPKLLIQFQNNGVVDDSQLPKDRFSAERLKGVDSTLKIQPAKLEDSAVYLCASSLVGELFFGEGSRLTVL.

The chain links TRBV27 to TRBJ1-1; TRBD1 matches 11 bases. There are 14 residues in the CDR3. The V segment lost 8 bases and the J segment 4 bases; nucleotides outside the gene matches: 6. Germline V CDR1 and CDR2: MNHEY, SMNVEV (reference sequence). The CDR3 sequence: CASCPGTGGTEAFF. CDR3 coding DNA: TGTGCCAGCTGTCCCGGGACAGGGGGCACTGAAGCTTTCTTT.

The sample holds a few counts of this clonotype. The rearrangement links TRBV28 to TRBJ2-3; TRBD2 agrees at 7 bases. The germline V gene has CDR1 MDHEN and CDR2 SYDVKM. Germline trimming cut 8 bases from V and 1 base from J; bases unmatched to any gene: 3. The CDR3 runs to 13 residues. CDR3: CASQAGGTDTQYF. As DNA, the CDR3 is TGTGCCAGCCAGGCGGGAGGCACAGATACGCAGTATTTT.

This clonotype has a handful of counts. The chain links TRBV10-3 to TRBJ2-3; the D is unclear. V was trimmed by 4 bases and J by 1 base, leaving 12 bases between them. Germline-derived CDR1 and CDR2 are ENHRY and SYGVKD. The CDR3 length is 15 residues. Written as DNA, the CDR3 is TGTGCCATCAGTGCTGGGTGGGTAGGCACAGATACGCAGTATTTT. Its translation is CAISAGWVGTDTQYF.

About this clonotype itself: A read error may explain this, as a much larger clone is one base away. The chain carries TRBV20-1 and TRBJ1-5, with D hard to call. The CDR3 runs 15 residues. Germline CDR1 is DFQATT and CDR2 is SNEGSKA (reference sequence). The V gene lost 1 base and the J gene lost 5 bases, with 15 bases spanning the gap. The CDR3 sequence is CSARVPAGPDQPQHF. CDR3 nucleotides: TGCAGTGCTAGAGTGCCAGCGGGTCCTGATCAGCCCCAGCATTTT.

This clonotype was seen ten or more times. The chain links TRBV10-3 to TRBJ1-1, with TRBD1 as a possible D gene (5 bases). Germline V gives CDR1 ENHRY, CDR2 SYGVKD. This CDR3 comprises 16 residues. V lost 3 bases, J lost 0 bases, and 14 bases lay in between. In DNA form, the CDR3 reads TGTGCCATCAGTGACCCGAAAACAGGAATGAACACTGAAGCTTTCTTT. Translation gives CAISDPKTGMNTEAFF.

This clonotype was counted many times. The CDR3 loop reads CASSLDAGPYNEQFF. The CDR3 DNA reads TGTGCCAGCAGCTTAGACGCGGGACCCTACAATGAGCAGTTCTTC. The rearrangement joins TRBV7-9 to TRBJ2-1; tentative D call: TRBD2 (6 bases). Germline V CDR1 and CDR2: SEHNR, FQNEAQ (reference sequence). V was clipped by 1 base and J by 2 bases, with 9 bases between them. The CDR3 has 15 amino acids.

Here the CDR3 reads CASSLLTPTDTQYF. CDR3 sequence (DNA): TGCGCCAGCAGCTTGCTGACCCCCACAGATACGCAGTATTTT. The gene calls are TRBV5-1 and TRBJ2-3, with D unclear. Per germline, CDR1 SGHRS and CDR2 YFSETQ. V lost 1 base and J lost 2, with 8 bases in between. The CDR3 runs to 14 residues.

The rearrangement uses TRBV7-9 and TRBJ2-7; D remains unclear. Per the germline V gene, CDR1 is SEHNR and CDR2 is FQNEAQ (reference sequence). The CDR3 has 15 amino acids. V lost 1 base and J lost 0, with 10 bases in between. This CDR3 is CASSLGAMASYEQYF. For the CDR3, the DNA is TGTGCCAGCAGCTTAGGGGCGATGGCCTCCTACGAGCAGTACTTC.

A few counts support this clonotype. A much larger clone is a single base away; this may be a read error. This chain connects TRBV2 to TRBJ2-2; TRBD2 matches at 10 bases. The CDR3 is made up of 16 amino acids. Germline V gene lookup returns CDR1 SNHLY and CDR2 FYNNEI. This CDR3 is CASSERLAGYTGELLF. In DNA form, the CDR3 reads TGTGCCAGCAGCGAAAGACTAGCGGGTTACACCGGGGAGCTGCTTTTT.

This clonotype has ten or more counts. This chain links TRBV19 with TRBJ1-1; 7 nucleotides line up with TRBD1. V dropped 6 bases and J dropped 1; count of bases not matched to a gene: 11. The CDR3 covers 16 residues. CDR1 LNHDA and CDR2 SQIVND come from the germline V gene (reference sequence). The CDR3 sequence is CASRRIAGTANTEAFF. CDR3 DNA: TGTGCCAGTAGGAGAATAGCCGGGACAGCGAACACTGAAGCTTTCTTT.

The rearrangement links TRBV6-1 to TRBJ1-1, with no clear D. This CDR3 comprises 14 residues. Trimming shortened V by 6 bases and J by 5 bases, and 16 bases separated the two germline ends. Germline CDR1 and CDR2: MNHNS and SASEGT. The CDR3 loop reads CASSAETARTEAFF. CDR3 coding DNA: TGTGCCAGCAGCGCCGAAACAGCGAGAACTGAAGCTTTCTTT.

This clonotype was detected many times. The chain joins TRBV6-2 or TRBV6-3 to TRBJ2-1, with TRBD1 matching 9 bases. The CDR3 is 16 amino acids. With 6 bases clipped from V and 6 bases from J, the junction kept 12 bases outside the gene matches. The germline CDR1 and CDR2 sequences are MNHEY and SVGEGT. In nucleotides, the CDR3 is TGTGCCAGCAGGGACAGGGGTACAGGGGCTGCCAATGAGCAGTTCTTC. Its translation is CASRDRGTGAANEQFF.

In its sample, this clonotype was seen many times. J is TRBJ2-7 and V is TRBV2, with D maybe TRBD1 (5 bases). Germline CDR1 SNHLY, CDR2 FYNNEI. CDR3 length equals 14 residues. V was shortened by 7 bases and J by 2 bases, with 15 bases between the two germline ends. This CDR3 reads CASTPGHDPYEQYF. CDR3 nucleotide sequence: TGTGCCAGCACCCCAGGACACGACCCCTACGAGCAGTACTTC.

Of note for this clonotype: This may be a read error, as it is one base from a much larger clone. This chain joins TRBV20-1 and TRBJ2-1, with 9 bases fitting TRBD2. Trimming cost V 2 bases and J 10 bases; bases outside gene matches: 15. CDR3 length: 16 amino acids. The V gene's germline CDR1 is DFQATT and CDR2 SNEGSKA (reference sequence). In DNA, the CDR3 is TGCAGTGCTAGAAGCGACTCTCGGTCTAGCGGGGTCGAGCAGTTCTTC. This codes for CSARSDSRSSGVEQFF.

This clonotype was observed a handful of times. The V call is TRBV20-1, the J call TRBJ2-5, with TRBD2 matching over 7 bases. Germline V gene sequence: CDR1 DFQATT, CDR2 SNEGSKA (reference sequence). Trimming cost V 1 base and J 5 bases; bases outside gene matches: 13. This CDR3 contains 16 residues. As DNA, the CDR3 is TGCAGTGCTAGAGGCCGGACTAGTAATCTTCGGGAGACCCAGTACTTC. Its protein product is CSARGRTSNLRETQYF.

This clonotype came up many times. The V gene is TRBV9, the J gene TRBJ1-6; D call uncertain. V gave up 2 bases and J gave up 7 bases, with 13 bases separating them. The germline V gene encodes CDR1 SGDLS and CDR2 YYNGEE. The CDR3 has 15 amino acids. The CDR3 here is CASSVGGEENSPLHF. In DNA form, the CDR3 reads TGTGCCAGCAGCGTTGGCGGGGAGGAGAATTCACCCCTCCACTTT.